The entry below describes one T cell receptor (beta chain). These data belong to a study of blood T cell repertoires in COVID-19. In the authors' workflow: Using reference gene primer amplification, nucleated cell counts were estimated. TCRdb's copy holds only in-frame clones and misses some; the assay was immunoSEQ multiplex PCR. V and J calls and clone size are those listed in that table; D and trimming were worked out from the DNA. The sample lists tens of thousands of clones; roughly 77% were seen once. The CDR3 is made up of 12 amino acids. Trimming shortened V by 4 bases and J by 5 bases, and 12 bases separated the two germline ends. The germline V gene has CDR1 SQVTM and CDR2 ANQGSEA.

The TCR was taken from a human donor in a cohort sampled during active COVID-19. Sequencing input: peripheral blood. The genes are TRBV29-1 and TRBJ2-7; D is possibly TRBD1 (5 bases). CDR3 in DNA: TGCAGCGTTGGTGCAGGGTTTAACGAGCAGTACTTC. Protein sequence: CSVGAGFNEQYF.